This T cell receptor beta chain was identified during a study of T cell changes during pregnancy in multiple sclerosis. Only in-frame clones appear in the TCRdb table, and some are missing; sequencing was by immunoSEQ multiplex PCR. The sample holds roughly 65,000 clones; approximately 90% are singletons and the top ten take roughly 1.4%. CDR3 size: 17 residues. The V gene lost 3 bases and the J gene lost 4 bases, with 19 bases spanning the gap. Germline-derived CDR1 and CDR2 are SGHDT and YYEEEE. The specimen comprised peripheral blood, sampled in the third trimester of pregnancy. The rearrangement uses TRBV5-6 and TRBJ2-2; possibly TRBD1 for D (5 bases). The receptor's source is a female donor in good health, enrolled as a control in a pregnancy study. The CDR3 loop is CASSSIGWGRSTGELFF. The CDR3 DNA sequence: TGTGCCAGCAGCTCGATAGGGTGGGGCAGGAGCACCGGGGAGCTGTTTTTT.